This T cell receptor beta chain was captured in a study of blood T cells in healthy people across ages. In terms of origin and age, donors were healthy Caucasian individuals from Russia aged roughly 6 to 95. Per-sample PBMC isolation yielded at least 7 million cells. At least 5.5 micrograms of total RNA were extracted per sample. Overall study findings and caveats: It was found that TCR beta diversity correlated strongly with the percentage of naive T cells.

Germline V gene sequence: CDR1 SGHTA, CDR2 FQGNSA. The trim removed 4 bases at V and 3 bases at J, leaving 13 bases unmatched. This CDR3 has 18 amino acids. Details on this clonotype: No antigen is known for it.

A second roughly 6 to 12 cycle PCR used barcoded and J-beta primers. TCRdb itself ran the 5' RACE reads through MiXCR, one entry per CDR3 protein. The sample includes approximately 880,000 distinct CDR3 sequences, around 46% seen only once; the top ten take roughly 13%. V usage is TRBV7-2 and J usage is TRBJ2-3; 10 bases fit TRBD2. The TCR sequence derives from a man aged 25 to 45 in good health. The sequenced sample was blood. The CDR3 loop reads CASSSRTSGRKGTDTQYF. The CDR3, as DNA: TGTGCCAGCAGCTCGCGGACTAGCGGACGCAAGGGGACAGATACGCAGTATTTT.